This TCR beta chain came from a study of cytomegalovirus exposure and HLA in healthy donors. Regarding the study as a whole: The dataset shows that most TCR sequences were rare, while some public TCRs occurred in many donors.

This CDR3 is built from 13 residues. V shed 4 bases and J 6 bases; nucleotides not matched to a gene: 4. CDR1 MNHNS and CDR2 SASEGT come from the germline V gene. Profiling relied on immunoSEQ multiplex PCR, and the TCRdb table lists in-frame clones only, not all of them. The sample includes around 300,000 clones, roughly 90% of them seen just once. Details on this clone: Its antigen is not known.

This clonotype was obtained from a woman younger than 30 in good health and CMV-seronegative. This chain joins TRBV6-1 and TRBJ1-1, with TRBD1 matching over 8 bases. Sequencing used PBMCs. The CDR3 region has the DNA TGTGCCAGCAGTGTTCAGGGGGCTGCTGAAGCTTTCTTT. Amino acid sequence: CASSVQGAAEAFF.